Here is one T cell receptor (beta chain) with its context. The target antigen is unknown. These data belong to a study of a mutant IDH1 vaccine in newly diagnosed glioma. Study-wide context: The treated group averaged approximately 42 years old and was 62.5% male, about 40% female.

Notes on the study in general: In 80% to 95% of patients, immune responses induced by the vaccine occurred. Shifts in the top peripheral T cell clonotypes seemed unrelated to pseudoprogression.

Time point defined: baseline, week 1 (first vaccination visit). Treatment indicated: pre-vaccination baseline after standard-of-care therapy. Donors' newly diagnosed IDH1-mutant WHO grade 3 or 4 astrocytomas lacked nuclear ATRX. TCRdb's table, derived via immunoSEQ multiplex PCR, lists solely in-frame clones and lacks some. Of 99,000 or so clones in the sample, roughly 90% were seen once. This CDR3 comprises 13 residues. Looked up from germline, CDR1 is SQVTM and CDR2 is ANQGSEA. V dropped 6 bases and J dropped 0 bases, with 8 bases sitting between them. The source of this sequence is a woman in her 50s with glioma. The chain links TRBV29-1 to TRBJ1-4; no clear D. This sample comprised PBMCs, obtained from a glioma patient treated with radiotherapy, temozolomide or both. This CDR3 is CSVLPATNEKLFF. CDR3 in DNA: TGCAGCGTCCTTCCAGCAACTAATGAAAAACTGTTTTTT.